This TCR beta chain was identified during a study of Tregs in tolerant kidney transplant recipients (dated 2019 in TCRdb). About the investigation overall: TCRbeta sequencing was used in the study to identify donor-specific regulatory T cells before combined kidney and bone marrow transplantation, and the identified cells were then tracked after transplant. The study at large found these results: Because the PCR primers were changed over time for some patients, nucleotide-level comparison could not be performed across the samples from those patients. Donor-specific Treg expansion exceeded global Treg expansion in tolerant patients, suggesting antigen-driven rather than nonspecific expansion. Biological reproducibility was not directly addressed, though technical replication error appeared minimal. The most biologically relevant and donor-specific TCRbeta repertoire appeared to be identified by expanding Tregs with activated donor B cells. Because the study included only a small number of patients, the results must be confirmed in larger populations and under other immunosuppression protocols.

Related donors were used in the transplants with nonmyeloablative bone marrow transplantation, and mixed chimerism was transient in the human trials. Thawed PBMCs were FACS-sorted into unstimulated Tregs (CD4+CD25+CD127-), CD4+ non-Tregs (CD4+CD25-), CD4 cells and CD8 cells. The patients were a few recipients of combined kidney and bone marrow transplants from the ITN036ST trial, and samples were available only for these trial subjects. Healthy control blood was separated into PBMCs by Ficoll density gradient and cryopreserved, and patient PBMCs were collected both before and after transplant. As for this clone: The antigen it recognizes is unknown. The sequence runs out 3 residues before the end of the CDR3; the remainder is reconstructed from the germline J gene.

Genomic DNA was extracted from sorted cells with the QIAGEN DNeasy Blood and Tissue Kit for TCRbeta CDR3 sequencing. High-throughput TCRbeta CDR3 sequencing, which included PCR amplification with bias correction and internal controls, was done commercially through immunoSEQ. On the study's bioinformatics: Unique productive TCRbeta sequences were defined by CDR3 nucleotide sequence where primers matched, and otherwise by CDR3 amino acid sequence together with Vbeta and Jbeta genes. As a correction for sorting error, sequences shared between sorted populations at a frequency ratio of 2:1 or less were discarded, and the remaining shared sequences were assigned to the higher population. Sequences were defined as donor-reactive when expanded at least 5-fold in CFSE-low cells versus unstimulated cells and present at a frequency of at least 0.01% in CFSE-low cells. Repertoire divergence was quantified by Jensen-Shannon divergence calculated from the top 100 TCRbeta sequences ranked by frequency. For samples with multiple sequencing runs, sorting error was corrected in each run separately before the runs were combined. TCRdb re-hosts the immuneACCESS table, in-frame sequences only. Its copies lack some clones; in the studies checked, an unresolved V gene accounts for under half of them, and the cause for the rest is not known. V and J calls and clone size are as listed in that table; D and trimming were resolved from the DNA. The sample's records list some 6,000 clones. Clones ranked in the top ten supply roughly two fifths of the sample.

CDR3 length: 12 amino acids, cysteine to phenylalanine. The CDR3 was read in part: 27 bases, with the frame set at base 1. Looking up the germline V gene yields CDR1 SNHLY and CDR2 FYNNEI. At the junction V is shortened by 7 bases and J by 2 bases; bases outside the gene matches: 2. The source is a human patient who received a combined kidney and bone marrow transplant. After a transplant, some of the T cells may come from the graft donor. This sequence uses TRBV2 and TRBJ2-7, and 7 junctional nucleotides match TRBD2. The material sequenced was CD8+ T cells from blood (PBMCs), taken 12 months after the transplant. The CDR3 sequence is CASIAGPYEQYF. The covered CDR3 bases are TGTGCCAGCATAGCGGGTCCCTACGAG.